This T cell receptor beta chain was recovered during a study of T cell responses to AZD1222 COVID-19 vaccine. This clone turned up a few times. Its target is unknown. Using immunoSEQ multiplex PCR, the repertoire was profiled, and TCRdb retains in-frame clones only, with some absent. The sample comprises approximately 150,000 clones, about 91% of which are singletons, and about 2.5% rests with the top ten. Study-wide results and limits: The donors showed a predominance of white British ancestry and of females, with possible underestimation of clonal diversity. Spike was spanned by vaccine-associated CD4 TCRs, with dominance at 160-218 and 743-854. Two AZD1222 administrations were followed by greater Spike-specific TCR breadth and depth.

Trimming cost V 2 bases and J 6 bases, with 8 bases left between them. CDR3 size: 12 residues. The source is an adult in good health. The starting material was peripheral blood, obtained on day 0 of AZD1222 vaccination. This chain joins TRBV12-3 or TRBV12-4 and TRBJ2-7, with D uncertain. This CDR3 reads CASSLRRGEQYF. CDR3 DNA: TGTGCCAGCAGTTTAAGACGAGGCGAGCAGTACTTC.